The 26 T cell receptor beta chains reported below all come from one sample, sequenced in a study of blood T cell repertoires in COVID-19. The repertoire was sequenced with immunoSEQ multiplex PCR; TCRdb's copy has only in-frame clones and lacks some. The sample includes 200,000 to 250,000 clones, 82% of them seen just once. The sample comprised peripheral blood. Receptors were obtained from a woman aged 80 or older with acute or convalescent COVID-19.

The CDR3 spells CAISLTGVKDGYTF. The CDR3 coding sequence is TGTGCCATCAGCCTTACAGGGGTTAAAGATGGCTACACCTTC. The J gene is TRBJ1-2, the V gene TRBV10-3; 7 bases line up with TRBD1. The CDR3 is 14 amino acids. Germline CDR1 reads ENHRY; CDR2 reads SYGVKD. V was pared by 6 bases and J by 6 bases, with 10 bases of the junction left unmatched.

This sequence joins TRBV20-1 and TRBJ2-5; D is ambiguous. Germline V gene lookup returns CDR1 DFQATT and CDR2 SNEGSKA (reference sequence). Trimming stripped 3 bases from V and 4 bases from J, with 18 bases between. The CDR3 totals 15 residues. The CDR3 is CSASSSDSALETQYF. The CDR3 coding sequence is TGCAGTGCTAGTTCGTCCGACTCTGCTTTAGAGACCCAGTACTTC.

The rearrangement links TRBV28 to TRBJ2-7, with 7 nucleotides matching TRBD2. The V gene's germline CDR1 is MDHEN and CDR2 SYDVKM. This CDR3 has 14 residues. V was pared by 5 bases and J by 0 bases, with 4 bases of the junction left unmatched. The CDR3 is CASSPSSGSYEQYF. As DNA, the CDR3 is TGTGCCAGCAGTCCCTCTAGCGGCTCCTACGAGCAGTACTTC.

In its sample, this clone was seen a few times. V is TRBV21-1 and J is TRBJ1-2; TRBD1 was called by the table and not checked on the DNA. TRBV21-1 is labeled a pseudogene. The CDR3 totals 19 residues. CDR3 residues: CASSRFPRDRFLINYGYTF. In nucleotides, the CDR3 is TGTGCCAGCAGCAGATTCCCCCGGGACAGGTTCCTGATTAACTATGGCTACACCTTC.

In regard to this clone: A read error may produce the germline difference seen at one junction end. The chain combines TRBV29-1 with TRBJ1-4; no definite D call. CDR1 SQVTM and CDR2 ANQGSEA come from the germline V gene. This CDR3 has 13 amino acids. CDR3 nucleotide sequence: TGCAGCATTGAGAGAGGGCTTAATGAAAAACTGTTTTTT. It encodes CSIERGLNEKLFF.

The rearrangement links TRBV29-1 to TRBJ2-3; 9 bases align to TRBD2. The CDR3 contains 11 residues. Germline-derived CDR1 and CDR2 are SQVTM and ANQGSEA. CDR3 protein: CSSGSLDTQYF. The CDR3 nucleotides read TGCAGTAGCGGGAGTCTAGATACGCAGTATTTT.

V usage is TRBV19 and J usage is TRBJ2-7; 7 nucleotides align to TRBD1. This CDR3 is 15 amino acids long. Trimming cost V 5 bases and J 7 bases; bases outside gene matches: 14. The germline gives CDR1 LNHDA, CDR2 SQIVND (reference sequence). DNA for the CDR3: TGTGCCAGTAGTGCGACGGGCGGGCACAGGGGAGAGCAGTACTTC. This encodes CASSATGGHRGEQYF.

The chain employs TRBV5-1 and TRBJ1-1, with 7 bases lining up with TRBD1. The germline V gene has CDR1 SGHRS and CDR2 YFSETQ. There are 15 residues in the CDR3. Losses at the gene ends were 3 bases for V and 2 bases for J; bases not matched to a gene: 7. CDR3 nucleotides: TGCGCCAGCAGCTACCAACAGGGGACTAACACTGAAGCTTTCTTT. As protein: CASSYQQGTNTEAFF.

This clone was observed a few times. The chain joins TRBV7-9 to TRBJ2-3; weak D call: TRBD1 (6 bases). From germline, CDR1 is SEHNR and CDR2 FQNEAQ (reference sequence). V lost 5 bases, J lost 2 bases, and 8 bases lay in between. This CDR3 is 13 amino acids long. The CDR3 DNA is TGTGCCAGCAGCCCAGGGGACACAGATACGCAGTATTTT. This sequence encodes CASSPGDTDTQYF.

Points on this clone: Distinct nucleotide sequences in the sample also encode this CDR3. The chain has TRBV6-1 and TRBJ1-2, with D perhaps matching TRBD1 (5 bases). Per germline, CDR1 MNHNS and CDR2 SASEGT. This CDR3 region has 12 residues. V lost 3 bases to trimming and J lost 8 bases, with 10 bases between them. Written as DNA, the CDR3 is TGTGCCAGCAGTGATAGGGGATACGGCTACACCTTC. Its protein is CASSDRGYGYTF.

The rearrangement joins TRBV7-9 to TRBJ1-1; TRBD1 might be the D (6 bases). The germline V and J ends were trimmed by 4 bases and 2 bases, with 17 bases remaining between them. Per the germline V gene, CDR1 is SEHNR and CDR2 is FQNEAQ (reference sequence). The CDR3 is made up of 16 amino acids. This chain's CDR3 is CASSSPGRQVNTEAFF. Written as DNA, the CDR3 is TGTGCCAGCAGCTCACCAGGCCGACAGGTTAACACTGAAGCTTTCTTT.

J is TRBJ1-5 and V is TRBV29-1, with no clear D. Trimming left V 0 bases short and J 7 bases short, with 10 bases between. The CDR3 is 13 residues long. Germline V CDR1 and CDR2: SQVTM, ANQGSEA. The CDR3 loop reads CSVEDNPGQPQHF. The DNA for the CDR3 is TGCAGCGTTGAAGACAACCCGGGGCAGCCCCAGCATTTT.

This sequence joins TRBV11-3 and TRBJ2-1; 8 nucleotides match TRBD2. The CDR3 runs 16 residues. Germline V gene lookup returns CDR1 SGHNT and CDR2 YENEEA. J lost 5 bases, V lost 4 bases, and 10 bases had no gene match. The CDR3 is CASSSVRTSTDNEQFF. CDR3 DNA sequence: TGTGCCAGCAGCTCTGTCCGGACTAGCACCGACAATGAGCAGTTCTTC.

The V call is TRBV5-1, the J call TRBJ2-4, with 10 bases identical to TRBD2. Germline V gene sequence: CDR1 SGHRS, CDR2 YFSETQ. With 4 bases clipped from V and 6 bases from J, the junction kept 10 bases outside the gene matches. This CDR3 spans 16 amino acids. CDR3 DNA sequence: TGCGCCAGCAGCAGAAGAGCGGGAGGGGTGGGAAACATTCAGTACTTC. This translates into CASSRRAGGVGNIQYF.

The J gene is TRBJ2-5, the V gene TRBV7-2, with D hard to call. This CDR3 is built from 10 residues. Germline values: CDR1 SGHTA, CDR2 FQGNSA. Trimming took 8 bases from V and 2 from J, leaving 3 bases between them. The DNA for the CDR3 is TGTGCCAGCTCTCAAGAGACCCAGTACTTC. Its protein is CASSQETQYF.

This clone came up once. V and J are TRBV28 and TRBJ1-6; D is unclear. The germline V gene has CDR1 MDHEN and CDR2 SYDVKM. The V gene lost 3 bases and the J gene lost 9 bases, with 18 bases spanning the gap. CDR3 length: 16 amino acids. CDR3 sequence reads: CASSFGEAARASPLHF. The CDR3 coding sequence is TGTGCCAGCAGTTTTGGGGAGGCAGCGAGAGCTTCACCCCTCCACTTT.

The V gene is TRBV28, the J gene TRBJ1-4; 8 nucleotides line up with TRBD1. CDR1 is MDHEN and CDR2 is SYDVKM in the germline V gene. The ends lost 6 bases at V and 2 bases at J; junction bases unmatched: 2. The CDR3 covers 14 residues. CDR3 amino acids: CASRHRGTNEKLFF. For the CDR3, the DNA is TGTGCCAGCAGACACAGGGGGACTAATGAAAAACTGTTTTTT.

The rearrangement joins TRBV7-9 to TRBJ1-1; D gene ambiguous. Deletions cut 0 bases from V and 4 bases from J, with 9 bases between. Germline V gene sequence: CDR1 SEHNR, CDR2 FQNEAQ (reference sequence). The CDR3 is 14 residues long. CDR3 sequence (DNA): TGTGCCAGCAGCTTAGCAGGAGGCGTCACTGAAGCTTTCTTT. Translation: CASSLAGGVTEAFF.

The chain links TRBV9 to TRBJ2-3; 12 bases agree with TRBD2. V gave up 4 bases and J gave up 2 bases; unmatched junction bases: 5. Germline V gene lookup returns CDR1 SGDLS and CDR2 YYNGEE. The CDR3 sequence is 16 residues long. The CDR3: CASSPLAGGHTDTQYF. CDR3 sequence (DNA): TGTGCCAGCAGCCCACTAGCGGGGGGCCACACAGATACGCAGTATTTT.

The chain links TRBV4-2 to TRBJ2-1; a possible D gene is TRBD2 (6 bases). The V end lost 0 bases, the J end lost 5 bases, and 11 bases lay between the germline ends. This CDR3 comprises 15 residues. CDR1 and CDR2 (germline): LGHNA, YNFKEQ. This CDR3 reads CASSQDIGSNNEQFF. The CDR3 DNA sequence: TGTGCCAGCAGCCAAGATATCGGGAGTAACAATGAGCAGTTCTTC.

V and J are TRBV7-6 and TRBJ2-4; 7 bases are shared with TRBD1. Germline assignment: CDR1 SGHVS and CDR2 FNYEAQ. The V segment lost 5 bases and the J segment 7 bases; nucleotides outside the gene matches: 8. The CDR3 has 14 amino acids. In DNA form, the CDR3 reads TGTGCCAGCAGCCCGGGACAGCAAGGGAACATTCAGTACTTC. Protein product: CASSPGQQGNIQYF.

The V gene is TRBV18, the J gene TRBJ2-3; TRBD1 aligns across 9 bases. Germline V gene data show CDR1 as KGHSH and CDR2 as LQKENI. V shed 6 bases and J 3 bases; nucleotides not matched to a gene: 4. This CDR3 region has 14 residues. The CDR3 region is CASSYGQGTDTQYF. Written as DNA, the CDR3 is TGTGCCAGCTCGTACGGACAGGGGACAGATACGCAGTATTTT.

On this clone itself: At one boundary the junction diverges from the germline segment, which might be a read error. The V gene is TRBV7-7, the J gene TRBJ2-2; maybe TRBD1 (6 bases). CDR3 length: 17 residues. Germline V gene sequence: CDR1 SSHAT, CDR2 FNYEAQ (reference sequence). In DNA form, the CDR3 reads TGTGCTAGCAGCTTACTCGGGACAACCTCGAACACCGGGGAGCTGTTTTTT. It is translated as CASSLLGTTSNTGELFF.

There are a few counts of this clone. The rearrangement uses TRBV19 and TRBJ1-2; unclear D gene. The germline gives CDR1 LNHDA, CDR2 SQIVND (reference sequence). CDR3 size: 13 residues. Deletions cut 3 bases from V and 4 bases from J, with 9 bases between. The CDR3 protein is CASSMSFVYGYTF. The CDR3 nucleotides are TGTGCCAGTAGTATGAGTTTCGTCTATGGCTACACCTTC. Together with reference TRBV19 and TRBJ1-2, the CDR3 gives the full variable domain: DGGITQSPKYLFRKEGQNVTLSCEQNLNHDAMYWYRQDPGQGLRLIYYSQIVNDFQKGDIAEGYSVSREKKESFPLTVTSAQKNPTAFYLCASSMSFVYGYTFGSGTRLTVV.

On this clone itself: Sequence at one end of the junction differs from germline and may be a read error. The CDR3 DNA sequence: TGTGCCAGCAGCCCCATCGCGACAGGGGCGGGGAGCCTGGGCTTT. This encodes CASSPIATGAGSLGF. V usage is TRBV11-2 and J usage is TRBJ1-4; 8 nucleotides agree with TRBD1. This CDR3 contains 15 residues. From germline, CDR1 is SGHAT and CDR2 FQNNGV.

The chain employs TRBV4-3 and TRBJ1-4, with TRBD1 matching over 8 bases. The CDR3 is 13 residues long. J gave up 7 bases and V 3 bases, and 1 base lay outside the gene matches. Looked up from germline, CDR1 is LGHNA and CDR2 is YSLEER. The chain's CDR3 is CASSQQGAEKLFF. Here the CDR3 DNA reads TGCGCCAGCAGCCAGCAGGGGGCTGAAAAACTGTTTTTT.